A selection of T cell receptor beta chains follows, all from one sample in a study of shared clonotypes between healthy human individuals. Repertoires were generated with immunoSEQ multiplex PCR, while TCRdb's copy carries only in-frame clones and drops some. The data contain approximately 720,000 clones, just over 90% of them singletons. Sequencing was carried out using naive CD8+ T cells sorted from blood. The receptors here all came from a man younger than 40 in good health. Both conserved end residues are part of each CDR3. A D gene is named only where the DNA matches it firmly. Some rows mark clone size as missing; the rest say once, few, many or name a class of expanded clone.

J | V | D | size | DNA | CDR3
TRBJ1-2 | TRBV2 | - | - | TGTGCCAGCACGGGCAGTCGAACGCAAGGCTACACCTTC | CASTGSRTQGYTF
TRBJ2-3 | TRBV5-8 | - | - | TGTGCCAGCAGCGTATCCGTCGGGGGGCGGACAGATACGCAGTATTTT | CASSVSVGGRTDTQYF
TRBJ1-1 | TRBV19 | TRBD1 | - | TGTGCCAGTAGTACCGGGACAGGGCGTAACACTGAAGCTTTCTTT | CASSTGTGRNTEAFF
TRBJ1-4 | TRBV4-3 | - | - | TGCGCCAGCAGCTGGGGCCCTGCGGCCGAAAAACTGTTTTTT | CASSWGPAAEKLFF
TRBJ2-2 | TRBV27 | - | once | TGTGCCAGCGGTGGCGGGATGAGCACCGGGGAGCTGTTTTTT | CASGGGMSTGELFF
TRBJ2-7 | TRBV9 | TRBD1 | - | TGTGCCAGCTCCGGGACAGCTTCCTACGAGCAGTACTTC | CASSGTASYEQYF
TRBJ2-7 | TRBV7-3 | - | few | TGTGCCAGCAGTCCGGGCGGTGGCTACGAGCAGTACTTC | CASSPGGGYEQYF
TRBJ2-3 | TRBV5-4 | TRBD2 | - | TGTGCCAGCAGCTTTCCAGCGGGAGGGCCAGATACGCAGTATTTT | CASSFPAGGPDTQYF
TRBJ1-2 | TRBV6-5 | TRBD1 | once | TGTGCCAGCCGGGACAGGGTATATGGCTACACCTTC | CASRDRVYGYTF
TRBJ2-6 | TRBV5-4 | - | - | TGTGCCAGCAGCTTGGGCCCCGCTAGCTCTGGGGCCAACGTCCTGACTTTC | CASSLGPASSGANVLTF
TRBJ2-1 | TRBV11-1 | TRBD1 | - | TGTGCCAGCAGCGGTCCGGGACAGGGTAACTACAATGAGCAGTTCTTC | CASSGPGQGNYNEQFF
TRBJ2-7 | TRBV23-1 | TRBD2 | - | TGCGCCAGCAGTCTAGCGGGGCTAGAGCAGTACTTC | CASSLAGLEQYF
TRBJ1-3 | TRBV6-6 | - | - | TGTGCCAGCAGGTCCACCGGGACGGCTTCTGGAAACACCATATATTTT | CASRSTGTASGNTIYF
TRBJ2-5 | TRBV11-2 | - | once | TGTGCCAGCAGCTTAGGAGATGCCCGGGGGCAAGAGACCCAGTACTTC | CASSLGDARGQETQYF
TRBJ2-7 | TRBV13 | TRBD1 | - | TGTGCCAGCAGCTACGGGACAGGGGAGGTCGAGCAGTACTTC | CASSYGTGEVEQYF
TRBJ2-5 | TRBV7-9 | - | - | TGTGCCAGCAGCTCCTCACGAGCAGGGGCTAAAGAGACCCAGTACTTC | CASSSSRAGAKETQYF
TRBJ2-2 | TRBV7-9 | TRBD2 | few | TGTGCCAGCAGACCGGGACTAGCGGGAGGCACCGGGGAGCTGTTTTTT | CASRPGLAGGTGELFF
TRBJ2-1 | TRBV9 | TRBD2 | - | TGTGCCAGCAGCGCTGGCGGGGGTGTCGTAAATGAGCAGTTCTTC | CASSAGGGVVNEQFF
TRBJ1-1 | TRBV28 | - | - | TGTGCCAGCATTGCGGTCGGGTGGAGCACTGAAGCTTTCTTT | CASIAVGWSTEAFF
TRBJ2-3 | TRBV11-2 | - | - | TGTGCCAGCAGCTTAGTCTTTAGCGGACGTAGCACAGATACGCAGTATTTT | CASSLVFSGRSTDTQYF
TRBJ2-5 | TRBV18 | - | - | TGTGCCAGCTCCCAAGACACAGTCCAAGAGACCCAGTACTTC | CASSQDTVQETQYF
TRBJ2-3 | TRBV27 | TRBD2 | - | TGTGCCAGCAGTCTACTTAGCGGGAGGGAGACAGATACGCAGTATTTT | CASSLLSGRETDTQYF
TRBJ2-1 | TRBV7-9 | - | - | TGTGCCAGCCAGCGGAACCCGCCTGGAAACAATGAGCAGTTCTTC | CASQRNPPGNNEQFF
TRBJ2-2 | TRBV7-3 | - | few | TGTGCCAGCAGCTTCGGAGTAAACACCGGGGAGCTGTTTTTT | CASSFGVNTGELFF
TRBJ2-7 | TRBV19 | TRBD1 | - | TGTGCCAGTAGTTACGGGACAGGGGCCTACGAGCAGTACTTC | CASSYGTGAYEQYF
TRBJ1-5 | TRBV2 | - | once | TGTGCCAGCAGTGAAGAGACAGTTTATCAGCCCCAGCATTTT | CASSEETVYQPQHF
TRBJ1-2 | TRBV5-5 | TRBD1 | once | TGTGCCAGCAGCGAATGGGGCGCGAGGACAGGGACCGCTGGCTACACCTTC | CASSEWGARTGTAGYTF
TRBJ2-7 | TRBV7-9 | - | - | TGTGCCAGCAGCTCGACGCACTACGAGCAGTACTTC | CASSSTHYEQYF
TRBJ1-2 | TRBV13 | - | - | TGTGCCAGCAGCTTACCGGGGAACTATAGCTACACCTTC | CASSLPGNYSYTF
TRBJ1-2 | TRBV19 | - | - | TGTGCCAGTAGTATCGGGACGATAAACTATGGCTACACCTTC | CASSIGTINYGYTF
TRBJ2-7 | TRBV7-9 | - | - | TGTGCCAGCATAGGTCAGGACCCCTACGAGCAGTACTTC | CASIGQDPYEQYF
TRBJ1-4 | TRBV27 | TRBD1 | - | TGTGCCACCCGTTCCGGGACAGGTCTGGTTGAAAAACTGTTTTTT | CATRSGTGLVEKLFF